Listed here are 25 T cell receptor beta chains from one sample, sequenced in a study of prognosis after radiotherapy for stage I lung cancer. Genomic DNA was subjected to two-round multiplex PCR for amplification of TCR beta CDR3. Individual primers that were specific to each TRBV and TRBJ gene served in first-round PCR. TCRdb itself ran the multiplex PCR reads through MiXCR, one entry per CDR3 protein. The sample consists of approximately 30,000 distinct CDR3 sequences, around 32% of them appearing once. The sequencing here drew on PBMCs, taken before or after stereotactic body radiation therapy (not recorded which). All receptors derive from a donor older than 45 with non-small cell lung cancer.

The rearrangement uses TRBV2 and TRBJ1-5, with 7 bases fitting TRBD1. CDR3 length: 15 residues. Germline lookup yields CDR1 SNHLY and CDR2 FYNNEI. V lost 5 bases and J lost 13; bases outside the gene matches: 17. CDR3 coding DNA: TGTGCCAGCAGTAGAGGGCAGGGGGGCAATCAGACACAGCATTTT. Its translation: CASSRGQGGNQTQHF. The whole variable domain, filled in from reference TRBV2 and TRBJ1-5, reads EPEVTQTPSHQVTQMGQEVILRCVPISNHLYFYWYRQILGQKVEFLVSFYNNEISEKSEIFDDQFSVERPDGSNFTLKIRSTKLEDSAMYFCASSRGQGGNQTQHFGDGTRLSIL.

As for this clonotype: One junction end disagrees with the germline gene, perhaps due to a read error. CDR3 in amino acids: CARSFTGTSGRTYEQYF. In DNA, the CDR3 is TGTGCCAGAAGTTTTACAGGGACTAGCGGGAGAACTTACGAGCAGTACTTC. This sequence joins TRBV6-5 and TRBJ2-7; 14 bases match TRBD2. Looked up from germline, CDR1 is MNHEY and CDR2 is SVGAGI. There are 17 residues in the CDR3.

This clonotype was counted at least ten times. A much larger clone is a single base away; this may be a read error. This sequence joins TRBV12-3 or TRBV12-4 and TRBJ2-7, with D unclear. V lost 9 bases to trimming and J lost 0 bases, with 18 bases between them. The CDR3 loop spans 15 amino acids. DNA of the CDR3: TGTGCCAGTACGCCCGAGTCCCAGTGCTCCTACGAGCAGTACTTC. It is translated as CASTPESQCSYEQYF.

The J gene is TRBJ2-7, the V gene TRBV20-1, with D hard to call. The CDR3 length is 14 residues. Germline V gene data show CDR1 as DFQATT and CDR2 as SNEGSKA (reference sequence). Trimming left V 1 base short and J 0 bases short, with 10 bases between. CDR3 in amino acids: CSARGGSISYEQYF. The CDR3 DNA sequence: TGCAGTGCTAGAGGTGGGTCCATCTCCTACGAGCAGTACTTC.

This clonotype was recorded at least ten times. The chain uses TRBV20-1 and TRBJ1-5; 7 bases fit TRBD1. CDR1 DFQATT and CDR2 SNEGSKA come from the germline V gene (reference sequence). The CDR3 spans 15 residues. V trimming: 3 bases; J trimming: 3 bases; junction bases outside the gene matches: 8. CDR3 amino acids: CSARGSTGDNQPQHF. The DNA for the CDR3 is TGCAGTGCTAGGGGTTCAACAGGGGACAATCAGCCCCAGCATTTT.

This clonotype was detected ten times or more. The J gene is TRBJ2-5, the V gene TRBV5-1; 13 nucleotides line up with TRBD2. Germline V gives CDR1 SGHRS, CDR2 YFSETQ. V lost 3 bases to trimming and J lost 5 bases; unmatched junction nucleotides: 4. This CDR3 is 15 amino acids long. The CDR3 DNA is TGCGCCAGCAGCTCTGGGACTAGCGGGACGGAGACCCAGTACTTC. Translation gives CASSSGTSGTETQYF.

This clonotype was detected a few times. One base away lies a much larger clone, so this may be a sequencing read error. The chain joins TRBV7-9 to TRBJ1-3; D remains ambiguous. This CDR3 has 14 amino acids. The germline V gene encodes CDR1 SEHNR and CDR2 FQNEAQ (reference sequence). DNA of the CDR3: TGTGTCAGCAGCCCCGGCCCCTATGGAAACACCATATATTTT. Encoded protein: CVSSPGPYGNTIYF.

The table lists this clonotype with many counts. J is TRBJ2-6 and V is TRBV29-1; TRBD1 matches at 8 bases. CDR1 is SQVTM, CDR2 ANQGSEA, per germline. With 4 bases clipped from V and 1 base from J, the junction kept 6 bases outside the gene matches. The CDR3 runs to 16 residues. CDR3 sequence reads: CSVVGQGYSGANVLTF. In DNA, the CDR3 is TGCAGCGTTGTTGGACAGGGATATTCTGGGGCCAACGTCCTGACTTTC.

This clonotype was detected ten times or more. The rearrangement joins TRBV6-5 to TRBJ1-2; 9 bases line up with TRBD1. Germline-derived CDR1 and CDR2 are MNHEY and SVGAGI. V trimming: 2 bases; J trimming: 6 bases; junction bases outside the gene matches: 7. The CDR3 consists of 15 residues. The CDR3 is CASSYSRQGGHGYTF. The CDR3 nucleotides are TGTGCCAGCAGTTACAGTAGACAGGGGGGGCATGGCTACACCTTC.

The V gene is TRBV7-2, the J gene TRBJ1-5; TRBD1 agrees at 7 bases. The CDR3 loop spans 15 amino acids. Germline loops: CDR1 SGHTA, CDR2 FQGNSA. The junction had 9 bases not matched to a gene; V was cut back by 5 bases and J by 5 bases. The DNA for the CDR3 is TGTGCCAGCAGCCCGACAGGGTATTTGGATCAGCCCCAGCATTTT. Amino acids: CASSPTGYLDQPQHF.

In this sample, this clonotype turned up many times. The CDR3 spells CASSVTGTANTEAFF. The CDR3 coding sequence is TGTGCCAGCAGCGTAACCGGGACAGCGAACACTGAAGCTTTCTTT. The chain employs TRBV9 and TRBJ1-1; 7 bases match TRBD1. CDR1 and CDR2 from the germline V gene are SGDLS and YYNGEE. V lost 1 base to trimming and J lost 1 base; unmatched junction nucleotides: 4. This CDR3 has 15 amino acids.

Details on this clonotype: A junction boundary mismatches the germline segment, possibly from a read error. V gene TRBV19 combines with J gene TRBJ2-6; D possibly uses TRBD1 or TRBD2 (6 bases each). CDR3 length: 18 residues. The germline gives CDR1 LNHDA, CDR2 SQIVND (reference sequence). CDR3 residues: CASSIGGRGRSGSNVLTF. CDR3 sequence (DNA): TGTGCCAGTAGTATCGGGGGCAGGGGTCGCTCTGGGTCCAACGTCCTGACTTTC. Full variable domain (remainder filled in from reference TRBV19 and TRBJ2-6): DGGITQSPKYLFRKEGQNVTLSCEQNLNHDAMYWYRQDPGQGLRLIYYSQIVNDFQKGDIAEGYSVSREKKESFPLTVTSAQKNPTAFYLCASSIGGRGRSGSNVLTFGAGSRLTVL.

This clonotype came up many times. V usage is TRBV7-3 and J usage is TRBJ2-2, with unresolved D. Trimming removed 3 bases from V and 12 bases from J, with 11 bases in between. The CDR3 is made up of 12 amino acids. Germline loops: CDR1 SGHTA, CDR2 FQGTGA. The CDR3 here is CASSLSPPQLFF. The CDR3 DNA reads TGTGCCAGCAGCTTGTCCCCCCCACAGCTGTTTTTT.

This clonotype was found many times. The chain uses TRBV11-1 and TRBJ2-7; D may be TRBD2 (7 bases). The CDR3 totals 16 residues. From germline, CDR1 is SGHAT and CDR2 FQDESV (reference sequence). Trimming pared 3 bases from V and 4 bases from J, leaving 19 bases between. CDR3 residues: CASSFGRQAGVYEQYF. For the CDR3, the DNA is TGTGCCAGCAGCTTCGGGCGACAGGCGGGAGTGTACGAGCAGTACTTC.

There are many counts of this clonotype. V gene TRBV12-3 or TRBV12-4 combines with J gene TRBJ2-1; 8 bases match TRBD1. The CDR3 has 15 residues. The trim removed 1 base at V and 4 bases at J, leaving 3 bases unmatched. In DNA, the CDR3 is TGTGCCAGCAGTTTAGAACAGGGGGTATACAATGAGCAGTTCTTC. Its translation: CASSLEQGVYNEQFF.

This clonotype was detected many times. The rearrangement joins TRBV7-3 to TRBJ2-2, with D unclear. CDR3 size: 13 residues. Germline-derived CDR1 and CDR2 are SGHTA and FQGTGA. V was shortened by 5 bases and J by 1 base, with 5 bases between the two germline ends. The CDR3: CASSRENTGELFF. The CDR3 DNA sequence: TGTGCCAGCAGCCGAGAGAACACCGGGGAGCTGTTTTTT. The full variable domain, in which reference TRBV7-3 and TRBJ2-2 provide the parts outside the CDR3, is GAGVSQTPSNKVTEKGKYVELRCDPISGHTALYWYRQSLGQGPEFLIYFQGTGAADDSGLPNDRFFAVRPEGSVSTLKIQRTERGDSAVYLCASSRENTGELFFGEGSRLTVL.

This clonotype was detected many times. V is TRBV5-1 and J is TRBJ2-5; the D gene could be TRBD1 or TRBD2 (5 bases each). This CDR3 comprises 15 residues. Between the trimmed V and J ends, which lost 0 bases and 5 bases, there was a span of 14 bases. Germline V gene sequence: CDR1 SGHRS, CDR2 YFSETQ. CDR3 sequence reads: CASSLVFRGLETQYF. CDR3 sequence (DNA): TGCGCCAGCAGCTTGGTCTTTCGGGGCCTGGAGACCCAGTACTTC.

Concerning this clonotype: Mismatch with germline at one junction end may stem from a read error. This sequence joins TRBV7-9 and TRBJ2-3; the D gene could be TRBD1 or TRBD2 (6 bases each). The CDR3 loop spans 16 amino acids. Germline V gene data show CDR1 as SEHNR and CDR2 as FQNEAQ (reference sequence). This chain's CDR3 is CASSPPLGGSTYTQYF. The CDR3 nucleotides are TGTGCCAGCAGCCCACCCCTAGGGGGGTCCACATATACGCAATATTTT.

This clonotype has at least ten counts. The rearrangement links TRBV10-3 to TRBJ2-1; the D gene could be TRBD1 or TRBD2 (5 bases each). The germline V gene encodes CDR1 ENHRY and CDR2 SYGVKD. V was trimmed by 0 bases and J by 6 bases, leaving 12 bases between them. The CDR3 is 15 residues long. The CDR3, as DNA: TGTGCCATCAGTGAGTCACCCCGGGACGGCAATGAGCAGTTCTTC. This translates into CAISESPRDGNEQFF.

The chain couples TRBV19 to TRBJ2-7; 10 bases are shared with TRBD1. Germline trimming cut 0 bases from V and 0 bases from J; bases unmatched to any gene: 8. This CDR3 is built from 18 residues. Germline assignment: CDR1 LNHDA and CDR2 SQIVND (reference sequence). CDR3 bases: TGTGCCAGTAGTATAGATCTACCGCGGACAGGGGGCTCCTACGAGCAGTACTTC. Amino acid sequence: CASSIDLPRTGGSYEQYF.

This clonotype was detected many times. CDR3: CASSAGHNEKLFF. In nucleotides, the CDR3 is TGTGCCAGCAGCGCGGGCCATAATGAAAAACTGTTTTTT. V is TRBV9 and J is TRBJ1-4; D remains unclear. There are 13 residues in the CDR3. Trimming cost V 3 bases and J 4 bases, with 7 bases left between them. Per the germline V gene, CDR1 is SGDLS and CDR2 is YYNGEE. The whole variable domain, remainder taken from reference TRBV9 and TRBJ1-4, is DSGVTQTPKHLITATGQRVTLRCSPRSGDLSVYWYQQSLDQGLQFLIQYYNGEERAKGNILERFSAQQFPDLHSELNLSSLELGDSALYFCASSAGHNEKLFFGSGTQLSVL.

As to this clonotype: A much larger clone differs from this one at a single base, so this may be a read error. This chain joins TRBV5-6 and TRBJ1-6; D gene ambiguous. The germline V gene has CDR1 SGHDT and CDR2 YYEEEE. This CDR3 contains 14 residues. Trimming pared 0 bases from V and 9 bases from J, leaving 10 bases between. Here the CDR3 reads CASSLASVASPLHF. DNA for the CDR3: TGTGCCAGCAGCTTGGCCTCCGTCGCTTCACCCCTCCACTTT.

The sample holds many counts of this clonotype. The V call is TRBV29-1, the J call TRBJ2-1; TRBD2 might be the D (6 bases). This CDR3 region has 12 residues. Between the trimmed V and J ends, which lost 6 bases and 6 bases, there was a span of 12 bases. Germline V gene sequence: CDR1 SQVTM, CDR2 ANQGSEA. CDR3 bases: TGCAGCGTAGGCCGGGGGTCCAATGAGCAGTTCTTC. This sequence encodes CSVGRGSNEQFF.

Turning to this clonotype: An end of the junction differs from the germline gene, which may be a read error. The J gene is TRBJ2-2, the V gene TRBV6-1, with 16 positions matching TRBD2. Germline CDR1 reads MNHNS; CDR2 reads SASEGT. This CDR3 spans 18 amino acids. The CDR3 nucleotides read TGTACCAGCAGGACCGGGACTAGCGGGAGGGGGAACAACGGGGAGCTGTTTTTT. This translates into CTSRTGTSGRGNNGELFF.

This clonotype was found many times. This chain links TRBV24-1 with TRBJ2-5, with D possibly matching TRBD1 (5 bases). Germline V gives CDR1 KGHDR, CDR2 SFDVKD. The CDR3 sequence is 15 residues long. Trimming left V 4 bases short and J 0 bases short, with 11 bases between. CDR3 loop: CATSDSLGHQETQYF. In nucleotides, the CDR3 is TGTGCCACCAGTGACAGTTTGGGGCACCAAGAGACCCAGTACTTC.